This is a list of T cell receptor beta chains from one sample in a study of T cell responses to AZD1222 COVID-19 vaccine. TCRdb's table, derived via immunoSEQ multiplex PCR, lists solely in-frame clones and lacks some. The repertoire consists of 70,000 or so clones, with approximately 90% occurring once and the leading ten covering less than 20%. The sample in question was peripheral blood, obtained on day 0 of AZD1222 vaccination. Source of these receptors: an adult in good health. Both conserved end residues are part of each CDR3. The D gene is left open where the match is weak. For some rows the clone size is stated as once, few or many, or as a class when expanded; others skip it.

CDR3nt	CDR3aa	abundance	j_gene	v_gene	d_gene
TGTGCCAGCAGCGTAGTGGAACTTTCCTCCTACAATGAGCAGTTCTTC	CASSVVELSSYNEQFF	.	TRBJ2-1	TRBV9	.
TGTGCCAGCAGCGTAGGCACTAGCGGGGTCTACAATGAGCAGTTCTTC	CASSVGTSGVYNEQFF	.	TRBJ2-1	TRBV9	TRBD2
TGTGCCTGGAGTGTTGTCAGCACAGATACGCAGTATTTT	CAWSVVSTDTQYF	.	TRBJ2-3	TRBV30	.
TGCGCCAGCAGCTTGGTTTCGGCCCAAGAGACCCAGTACTTC	CASSLVSAQETQYF	.	TRBJ2-5	TRBV5-1	.
TGTGCCAGTAGTAAGTCCAGGGGGAATAGGAACACTGAAGCTTTCTTT	CASSKSRGNRNTEAFF	.	TRBJ1-1	TRBV19	TRBD1
TGCGCCAGCAGCACGGACGGGGGAAACACCATATATTTT	CASSTDGGNTIYF	.	TRBJ1-3	TRBV5-1	.
TGCAGCTCAAGGACGAGAGCAGATACGCAGTATTTT	CSSRTRADTQYF	.	TRBJ2-3	TRBV29-1	.
TGTGCCACCCGACGGGGGGCCGGCTCCTACAATGAGCAGTTCTTC	CATRRGAGSYNEQFF	.	TRBJ2-1	TRBV28	.
TGTGCCAGCAGCTCCTCCGGACAGGGCGCGCTGGAGACCCAGTACTTC	CASSSSGQGALETQYF	.	TRBJ2-5	TRBV7-9	TRBD1
TGTGCCAGCAGCTTGACATACTCTGGAAACACCATATATTTT	CASSLTYSGNTIYF	.	TRBJ1-3	TRBV5-6	.
TGTGCCAGTAGAGTGACAGGGAGCAGAGGAAACACCATATATTTT	CASRVTGSRGNTIYF	.	TRBJ1-3	TRBV19	TRBD1
TGTGCCAGTAGTATTTGGGGGACAGAACCCTACGAGCAGTACTTC	CASSIWGTEPYEQYF	.	TRBJ2-7	TRBV19	TRBD1
TGTGCCAGCTATGATCGAGAGAAAAACTTGAACACTGAAGCTTTCTTT	CASYDREKNLNTEAFF	.	TRBJ1-1	TRBV28	.
TGTGCCAGCAGTCTCACAAGCGGGGGGGCTGGAGAGACCCAGTACTTC	CASSLTSGGAGETQYF	.	TRBJ2-5	TRBV2	TRBD2
TGCGCCAGCAGTGTCGGCTCTACGTTTTACAATGAGCAGTTCTTC	CASSVGSTFYNEQFF	.	TRBJ2-1	TRBV10-2	.
TGTGCCAGCTCACCGGACAGGGTCGGGTCCGAGCAGTACTTC	CASSPDRVGSEQYF	.	TRBJ2-7	TRBV18	TRBD1
TGTGCCAGCAGTTACCTTGGGGAAGCGGATTCACCCCTCCACTTT	CASSYLGEADSPLHF	.	TRBJ1-6	TRBV6-5	.
TGTGCCCGCAGCGCCCGACAGGGCGGGGAGACCCAGTACTTC	CARSARQGGETQYF	once	TRBJ2-5	TRBV9	TRBD1
TGCGCCAGCAGCTCAGGGCGGGCTTGGAATACGCAGTATTTT	CASSSGRAWNTQYF	.	TRBJ2-3	TRBV4-3	.
TGTGCCAGCGAGGGTACAGCCCCCTACAATGAGCAGTTCTTC	CASEGTAPYNEQFF	.	TRBJ2-1	TRBV6-5	.
TGTGCCAGCAGTTACTCACAGGGGTCTGAAGCTTTCTTT	CASSYSQGSEAFF	.	TRBJ1-1	TRBV6-5	TRBD1
TGTGCCAGCAGTGTCGGGACAGGGGCCTCTGGGGCCAACGTCCTGACTTTC	CASSVGTGASGANVLTF	.	TRBJ2-6	TRBV25-1	TRBD1
TGTGCCAGCAGTTTGTTCGGAAACACCATATATTTT	CASSLFGNTIYF	.	TRBJ1-3	TRBV12-3/TRBV12-4	.
TGTGCCAGCAGCTTGGTAGGTGGCGATAGCAATCAGCCCCAGCATTTT	CASSLVGGDSNQPQHF	.	TRBJ1-5	TRBV5-5	.
TGTGCCAGCAGTTACTCGAACAGGCTACATGGCTACACCTTC	CASSYSNRLHGYTF	.	TRBJ1-2	TRBV6-5	.
TGTGCCAGCAGAAACCATGTAATGGGCCTCAATGAGCAGTTCTTC	CASRNHVMGLNEQFF	.	TRBJ2-1	TRBV6-5	.
TGTGCCAGTAGGAGGGACGTAAATCAGCCCCAGCATTTT	CASRRDVNQPQHF	.	TRBJ1-5	TRBV19	.
TGTGCCAGCAGTGAAGCGCTTCTTGGGGGCGGACCTCACAAAAACATTCAGTACTTC	CASSEALLGGGPHKNIQYF	.	TRBJ2-4	TRBV2	.
TGTGCCAGCAGCTCGGGACGGCAGCTCTACAATGAGCAGTTCTTC	CASSSGRQLYNEQFF	once	TRBJ2-1	TRBV5-8	.
TGTGCCAGCAGTTTATCTGCTTGGAGGAGGGCTGAAGCTTTCTTT	CASSLSAWRRAEAFF	.	TRBJ1-1	TRBV27	.
TGTGTCAGAAGCTTAGCGCGGGCTAGCGGGAGGGGTCGGACCGGGGAGCTGTTTTTT	CVRSLARASGRGRTGELFF	.	TRBJ2-2	TRBV7-5	.
TGTGCCAGCAGCGCCGGGTTCTATGGCTACACCTTC	CASSAGFYGYTF	.	TRBJ1-2	TRBV14	.
TGTGCCAGCTCACCAGGGGGACAGAACTATGGCTACACCTTC	CASSPGGQNYGYTF	.	TRBJ1-2	TRBV18	TRBD1
TGTGCTAGTGGTTTGAAATCCGGGACAGACCTACCCACCGGGGAGCTGTTTTTT	CASGLKSGTDLPTGELFF	.	TRBJ2-2	TRBV12-5	TRBD1
TGTGCCAGCAGTGAACGGGGGGTTGACAAAAACATTCAGTACTTC	CASSERGVDKNIQYF	.	TRBJ2-4	TRBV2	TRBD2
TGCGCCAGCAGCTTGGGAGACCGGGGGGCCGGGTCGAATGAGCAGTTCTTC	CASSLGDRGAGSNEQFF	.	TRBJ2-1	TRBV5-1	.
TGTGCCAGCAGCCTACAGGGGGATGGCTACACCTTC	CASSLQGDGYTF	.	TRBJ1-2	TRBV14	TRBD1
TGTGCCAGCAGCCAAGATTCCGGGCCTCAGTTCTTC	CASSQDSGPQFF	.	TRBJ2-1	TRBV3-1/TRBV3-2	.
TGTGCCTGGAGTGTCTATGGGGATAGGAACACTGAAGCTTTCTTT	CAWSVYGDRNTEAFF	once	TRBJ1-1	TRBV30	.
TGCAGCGTTGAGGGAGGTAACTCCTACGAGCAGTACTTC	CSVEGGNSYEQYF	.	TRBJ2-7	TRBV29-1	.
TGTGCCAGCTCACCACCCTTGAACACTGAAGCTTTCTTT	CASSPPLNTEAFF	.	TRBJ1-1	TRBV18	.
TGTGCCACCAGTGCGTTTTCGGAACTCCACAATGAGCAGTTCTTC	CATSAFSELHNEQFF	.	TRBJ2-1	TRBV24-1	.
TGTGCCAGCAGCCAAGTAGGTTTCGGAGGGGGTACCGAAGCTTTCTTT	CASSQVGFGGGTEAFF	.	TRBJ1-1	TRBV14	.
TGTGCCAGCAGTTCTCTAAATAGCGGGTTCACCTACGAGCAGTACTTC	CASSSLNSGFTYEQYF	.	TRBJ2-7	TRBV27	TRBD2
TGTGCCAGCAGTTCAACAGGGGGCGCGGGAGAGCAGTACTTC	CASSSTGGAGEQYF	.	TRBJ2-7	TRBV28	TRBD1
TGTGCCAGTAGTGAGGCACTAGCGGGGGGCCGAGGCACAGATACGCAGTATTTT	CASSEALAGGRGTDTQYF	.	TRBJ2-3	TRBV19	TRBD2
TGTGCCAGCTGGACAGGCGGAACTGAAGCTTTCTTT	CASWTGGTEAFF	.	TRBJ1-1	TRBV27	TRBD1
TGTGCTAGCAGCTTGACCAGGAGCGGAGAGCAGTACTTC	CASSLTRSGEQYF	.	TRBJ2-7	TRBV7-7	.
TGTGCCAGCAGCCGTGGAATGGGTTTTATGAACACTGAAGCTTTCTTT	CASSRGMGFMNTEAFF	.	TRBJ1-1	TRBV7-6	.
TGTGCCTGGAGTGGGTACGGAGCCTACGAGCAGTACTTC	CAWSGYGAYEQYF	.	TRBJ2-7	TRBV30	.
TGCGCCAGCAGCTTGGTAGGGGAGGCCTACGAGCAGTACTTC	CASSLVGEAYEQYF	.	TRBJ2-7	TRBV5-1	.
TGTGCCAGCAGCCCGCTCGGAACTAGTTCCTACGAGCAGTACTTC	CASSPLGTSSYEQYF	.	TRBJ2-7	TRBV28	.
TGTGCCAGCAGCCTAACCCCCGAGCCAAATTCACCCCTCCACTTT	CASSLTPEPNSPLHF	.	TRBJ1-6	TRBV5-4	.
TGCGCCAGCAGCCAAGGGACTAGCGGGAGGGGTGAGCAGTTCTTC	CASSQGTSGRGEQFF	.	TRBJ2-1	TRBV4-1	TRBD2
TGTGCCAGCTATGGCGATAGCGGGGGTCCCTACGAGCAGTACTTC	CASYGDSGGPYEQYF	.	TRBJ2-7	TRBV27	TRBD2